Each of the 23 T cell receptor beta chains below was sequenced from the same sample in a study of T cell responses to AZD1222 COVID-19 vaccine. The method was immunoSEQ multiplex PCR; TCRdb's version includes in-frame clones alone and lacks a portion of them. The sample carries 95,000 to 150,000 clones, 80% to 90% recorded once. The specimen was peripheral blood, collected on day 0 of AZD1222 vaccination. The receptors derive from an adult in good health.

The V gene is TRBV5-1, the J gene TRBJ2-7; TRBD1 agrees at 8 bases. The germline CDR1 and CDR2 sequences are SGHRS and YFSETQ. CDR3 length: 15 residues. With 4 bases clipped from V and 5 bases from J, the junction kept 11 bases outside the gene matches. The DNA for the CDR3 is TGCGCCAGCAGCCCCTGGGTACAGGGGGGCCACGAGCAGTACTTC. This codes for CASSPWVQGGHEQYF.

This clone came up once. This rearrangement joins TRBV7-3 to TRBJ2-1; D not resolved. The CDR3 consists of 14 residues. With 1 base removed from V and 9 bases from J, the gap between germline ends came to 13 bases. The germline CDR1 and CDR2 sequences are SGHTA and FQGTGA. The CDR3 here is CASSLSGTVAEQFF. For the CDR3, the DNA is TGTGCCAGCAGCTTAAGTGGTACAGTCGCTGAGCAGTTCTTC.

This clone is medium-sized by share. The chain carries TRBV5-1 and TRBJ1-1, with 7 nucleotides matching TRBD1. The CDR3 covers 13 residues. The germline gives CDR1 SGHRS, CDR2 YFSETQ. J gave up 4 bases and V 0 bases, and 0 bases lay outside the gene matches. The CDR3 sequence: CASSLDRGTEAFF. The CDR3, as DNA: TGCGCCAGCAGCTTGGACAGGGGCACTGAAGCTTTCTTT. Variable domain in full (rest from reference TRBV5-1 and TRBJ1-1): KAGVTQTPRYLIKTRGQQVTLSCSPISGHRSVSWYQQTPGQGLQFLFEYFSETQRNKGNFPGRFSGRQFSNSRSEMNVSTLELGDSALYLCASSLDRGTEAFFGQGTRLTVV.

V gene TRBV6-4 combines with J gene TRBJ2-4; no reliable D call. Trimming cost V 6 bases and J 2 bases, with 17 bases left between them. The germline gives CDR1 MRHNA, CDR2 SNTAGT. The length of the CDR3 is 16 residues. CDR3: CASRGDTVSSKNIQYF. The CDR3 bases are TGTGCCAGCAGAGGAGATACGGTTTCGTCCAAAAACATTCAGTACTTC.

This chain links TRBV3-1 (or the pseudogene TRBV3-2) with TRBJ1-6; D remains ambiguous. This CDR3 has 13 residues. CDR1 and CDR2 (germline): LGHDT, YNNKEL (reference sequence). Trimming stripped 1 base from V and 8 bases from J, with 6 bases between. The CDR3 DNA is TGTGCCAGCAGCCAAGGTAGTGATTCACCCCTCCACTTT. Translation: CASSQGSDSPLHF.

This chain joins TRBV5-1 and TRBJ2-7, with D perhaps TRBD1 or TRBD2 (5 bases each). Germline V lookup: CDR1 SGHRS, CDR2 YFSETQ. V lost 5 bases and J lost 6, with 15 bases in between. The CDR3 extends over 13 amino acids. In DNA form, the CDR3 reads TGCGCCAGCAGAGATATGGGGACCCGCGAGCAGTACTTC. Its protein is CASRDMGTREQYF.

The chain recombines TRBV7-2 with TRBJ2-1; possible D gene TRBD2, 5 bases. The V gene's germline CDR1 is SGHTA and CDR2 FQGNSA. This CDR3 region has 18 residues. V shed 1 base and J shed 0 bases, with 16 bases lying between them. The CDR3 sequence: CASSLVLDSGRSYNEQFF. The CDR3 DNA reads as TGTGCCAGCAGCTTAGTCCTGGACTCCGGGCGCTCCTACAATGAGCAGTTCTTC.

The rearrangement joins TRBV2 to TRBJ2-3; perhaps TRBD2 as D (6 bases). Trimming left V 8 bases short and J 1 base short, with 10 bases between. The germline V gene encodes CDR1 SNHLY and CDR2 FYNNEI. This CDR3 region has 13 residues. For the CDR3, the DNA is TGTGCCAGCCTAGGAGGGGGCACAGATACGCAGTATTTT. It specifies CASLGGGTDTQYF. Full variable domain (rest looked up from reference TRBV2 and TRBJ2-3): EPEVTQTPSHQVTQMGQEVILRCVPISNHLYFYWYRQILGQKVEFLVSFYNNEISEKSEIFDDQFSVERPDGSNFTLKIRSTKLEDSAMYFCASLGGGTDTQYFGPGTRLTVL.

The J gene is TRBJ2-1, the V gene TRBV12-3 or TRBV12-4; D assignment may be TRBD1 or TRBD2 (5 bases each). Trimming cost V 7 bases and J 7 bases, with 11 bases left between them. The CDR3 is 12 amino acids. The CDR3 nucleotides are TGTGCCAGCATCTCCGAGGGGAATGAGCAGTTCTTC. This sequence encodes CASISEGNEQFF.

The chain employs TRBV6-2 or TRBV6-3 and TRBJ2-2, with D possibly TRBD1 on 6 matching bases. There are 18 residues in the CDR3. V was clipped by 0 bases and J by 5 bases, with 19 bases between them. Germline V gives CDR1 MNHEY, CDR2 SVGEGT. CDR3 in amino acids: CASSYSVRGRLPTGELFF. The CDR3 DNA reads as TGTGCCAGCAGTTACTCGGTCAGGGGTCGATTACCAACCGGGGAGCTGTTTTTT.

The chain employs TRBV7-8 and TRBJ2-1, with TRBD2 matching 11 bases. V was pared by 5 bases and J by 8 bases, with 14 bases of the junction left unmatched. Germline CDR1 reads SGHVS; CDR2 reads FQNEAQ. The CDR3 length is 17 residues. CDR3 coding DNA: TGTGCCAGCAGCCACCCCGGGACTAGCGGCCCAGGCGATGAGCAGTTCTTC. Translated: CASSHPGTSGPGDEQFF.

The V gene is TRBV5-1, the J gene TRBJ2-3, with a weak D call TRBD1 (6 bases). CDR1 SGHRS and CDR2 YFSETQ come from the germline V gene. This CDR3 spans 15 amino acids. Trimming removed 0 bases at V and 4 bases at J, with 12 bases between. The CDR3 spells CASSLVTGRPDTQYF. The CDR3 DNA follows: TGCGCCAGCAGCTTGGTAACAGGGAGACCAGATACGCAGTATTTT.

The chain has TRBV9 and TRBJ2-1, with 8 bases aligning to TRBD2. Germline V gene sequence: CDR1 SGDLS, CDR2 YYNGEE. The CDR3 contains 14 residues. The V and J ends lost 6 bases and 2 bases, in that order; junction bases with no gene match: 4. CDR3 DNA sequence: TGTGCCAGCACCAAAGCGGGAGCCTACAATGAGCAGTTCTTC. Translated, it gives CASTKAGAYNEQFF.

This clone was seen just once. The J gene is TRBJ1-6, the V gene TRBV2, with TRBD1 as a possible D gene (5 bases). CDR1 is SNHLY, CDR2 FYNNEI, per germline. This CDR3 has 13 residues. The V and J ends lost 8 bases and 6 bases respectively, with 11 bases between them. This CDR3 reads CASHGAGNSPLHF. In DNA form, the CDR3 reads TGTGCCAGCCACGGGGCGGGTAATTCACCCCTCCACTTT. The full variable domain, rest sourced from reference TRBV2 and TRBJ1-6, is EPEVTQTPSHQVTQMGQEVILRCVPISNHLYFYWYRQILGQKVEFLVSFYNNEISEKSEIFDDQFSVERPDGSNFTLKIRSTKLEDSAMYFCASHGAGNSPLHFGNGTRLTVT.

This clone appeared a few times. The chain recombines TRBV7-9 with TRBJ2-2; tentatively, D is TRBD1 or TRBD2 (5 bases each). Germline lookup yields CDR1 SEHNR and CDR2 FQNEAQ (reference sequence). V lost 2 bases, J lost 6 bases, and 7 bases lay in between. The CDR3 has 13 residues. The CDR3 here is CASSLWDPGELFF. In DNA form, the CDR3 reads TGTGCCAGCAGCTTATGGGACCCCGGGGAGCTGTTTTTT.

V usage is TRBV7-8 and J usage is TRBJ2-7; D unclear. The germline V gene encodes CDR1 SGHVS and CDR2 FQNEAQ. The length of the CDR3 is 15 residues. The V and J ends lost 10 bases and 3 bases respectively, with 22 bases between them. This chain's CDR3 is CATRTRWPGNYEQYF. CDR3 in DNA: TGTGCCACTCGGACCCGATGGCCTGGTAACTACGAGCAGTACTTC.

The rearrangement joins TRBV28 to TRBJ1-5; D perhaps matches TRBD1 (6 bases). The CDR3 contains 14 residues. CDR1 is MDHEN and CDR2 is SYDVKM in the germline V gene. V gave up 6 bases and J gave up 7 bases, with 16 bases separating them. CDR3 nucleotides: TGTGCCAGCAGCCTTACAGGGCCCTTCCAGCCCCAGCATTTT. This sequence encodes CASSLTGPFQPQHF.

The chain employs TRBV14 and TRBJ1-1; D remains ambiguous. Germline V gene data show CDR1 as SGHDN and CDR2 as FVKESK. V was cut by 2 bases and J by 0 bases, with 7 bases left in between. The CDR3 contains 14 residues. The CDR3 DNA sequence: TGTGCCAGCAGCCAACATCCGTTGAACACTGAAGCTTTCTTT. Protein sequence: CASSQHPLNTEAFF.

This clone has only one observation. V and J are TRBV19 and TRBJ1-1, with TRBD1 as a possible D gene (6 bases). Trimming removed 10 bases at V and 0 bases at J, with 18 bases between. CDR1 and CDR2 from the germline V gene are LNHDA and SQIVND (reference sequence). The CDR3 has 15 residues. CDR3 sequence: CATRGQGPVNTEAFF. CDR3 coding DNA: TGTGCCACCCGGGGACAAGGTCCCGTGAACACTGAAGCTTTCTTT.

This chain joins TRBV11-2 and TRBJ1-6; D gene uncertain. Germline lookup yields CDR1 SGHAT and CDR2 FQNNGV. The CDR3 runs 15 residues. The V gene lost 1 base and the J gene lost 4 bases, with 8 bases spanning the gap. The CDR3 loop reads CASSLGGGYNSPLHF. The CDR3 bases are TGTGCCAGCAGCTTAGGTGGAGGTTATAATTCACCCCTCCACTTT.

The genes are TRBV19 and TRBJ2-1; D gene unclear. This CDR3 has 16 amino acids. Trimming removed 0 bases at V and 1 base at J, with 10 bases between. Germline assignment: CDR1 LNHDA and CDR2 SQIVND (reference sequence). Here the CDR3 DNA reads TGTGCCAGTAGTATAGAACCTCTCCGTTCCTACAATGAGCAGTTCTTC. Amino acid sequence: CASSIEPLRSYNEQFF.

This clone is a singleton in its sample. The chain uses TRBV19 and TRBJ2-7, with D possibly TRBD2 on 6 matching bases. The CDR3 consists of 15 residues. V was shortened by 0 bases and J by 2 bases, with 11 bases between the two germline ends. CDR1 LNHDA and CDR2 SQIVND come from the germline V gene (reference sequence). The CDR3 bases are TGTGCCAGTAGTATAGATGCGGGACGGACCTACGAGCAGTACTTC. It is translated as CASSIDAGRTYEQYF.

V usage is TRBV4-2 and J usage is TRBJ2-1; maybe TRBD2 (5 bases). The CDR3 is 14 amino acids. Germline V lookup: CDR1 LGHNA, CDR2 YNFKEQ. V lost 2 bases and J lost 9, with 14 bases in between. CDR3 nucleotide sequence: TGTGCCAGCAGCCAATCCGACCCTCGGGGTGAGCAGTTCTTC. Its protein is CASSQSDPRGEQFF.